The next 10 T cell receptor beta chains were all read from a single sample in a study of T cells expressing NK-cell markers. Using the 5' RACE reads, TCRdb records one entry per CDR3 protein without DNA. The table lists around 7,500 distinct CDR3 sequences, with under 11% in the top ten. Sequencing used blood T cells: a sorted CD56 or NKG2C T cell subset, CD4+ or CD8+ T cells, or bulk PBMC T cells (not recorded which). The receptors stem from a man between 18 and 29 years old in good health.

This clonotype is classed as medium-sized by frequency. This chain links TRBV25-1 with TRBJ1-3; there is no DNA to check the TCRdb D call of TRBD1. CDR1 and CDR2 from the germline V gene are MGHDK and SYGVNS. The CDR3 totals 14 residues. This chain's CDR3 is CASSQDTSGNTIYF.

This clonotype is called medium-sized based on its frequency. The gene calls are TRBV27 and TRBJ1-5; TCRdb picks TRBD1, but there is no DNA to check that call. Germline CDR1 and CDR2: MNHEY and SMNVEV (reference sequence). This CDR3 has 15 residues. The CDR3 sequence: CASSLTGGGGQPQHF.

By frequency, this clonotype registers medium-sized. This sequence joins TRBV7-9 and TRBJ2-5; TCRdb's D call, TRBD2, is unchecked because there is no DNA. The CDR3 is 12 residues long. The germline V gene has CDR1 SEHNR and CDR2 FQNEAQ (reference sequence). This CDR3 reads CASSTTGETVYF.

The chain employs TRBV12-3 or TRBV12-4 and TRBJ1-2; TCRdb's assignment of TRBD1 cannot be checked, as there is no DNA. The CDR3 is 14 residues long. The chain's CDR3 is CASSPGEGRYGYTF.

This chain connects TRBV25-1 to TRBJ2-2; lacking DNA, the TRBD2 call made by TCRdb goes unchecked. Per germline, CDR1 MGHDK and CDR2 SYGVNS. The CDR3 is made up of 16 amino acids. The CDR3 protein is CASSEFSGTRTGELFF.

This chain connects TRBV30 to TRBJ1-6; TCRdb gives TRBD1 as the D gene, but with no DNA this cannot be confirmed. This CDR3 comprises 14 residues. Germline V gene data show CDR1 as GTSNPN and CDR2 as SVGIG (reference sequence). CDR3 sequence: CAWGAGGNNSPLHF.

This chain links TRBV20-1 with TRBJ2-7; absent DNA, TCRdb's TRBD2 call cannot be checked. The CDR3 extends over 14 amino acids. The V gene's germline CDR1 is DFQATT and CDR2 SNEGSKA (reference sequence). The CDR3 sequence is CSAVFREEGYEQYF.

Measured by frequency, this clonotype is medium-sized (0.01 to 0.1%). V usage is TRBV20-1 and J usage is TRBJ2-5; TCRdb's D call of TRBD1 is untestable without DNA. The CDR3 covers 15 residues. Germline CDR1 is DFQATT and CDR2 is SNEGSKA (reference sequence). CDR3: CSARDASGGQETQYF.

This clonotype is identified as medium-sized from frequency. This chain links TRBV6-2 or TRBV6-3 with TRBJ2-2. This CDR3 contains 13 residues. Germline-derived CDR1 and CDR2 are MNHEY and SVGEGT. CDR3 protein: CASSFSNTGELFF.

V is TRBV7-9 and J is TRBJ2-3. CDR1 and CDR2 from the germline V gene are SEHNR and FQNEAQ (reference sequence). The CDR3 has 16 residues. This CDR3 is CASSLALSDVPDTQYF. The full variable domain, its missing parts supplied by reference TRBV7-9 and TRBJ2-3, is DTGVSQNPRHKITKRGQNVTFRCDPISEHNRLYWYRQTLGQGPEFLTYFQNEAQLEKSRLLSDRFSAERPKGSFSTLEIQRTEQGDSAMYLCASSLALSDVPDTQYFGPGTRLTVL.